This record looks at one T cell receptor beta chain sequence and its context. The CDR3 has 14 residues. Trimming cost V 8 bases and J 1 base; bases outside gene matches: 5. Germline V gene sequence: CDR1 MNHEY, CDR2 SVGAGI. The sample originates from a study of blood T cell repertoires in COVID-19. Study-level information: Samples representing acute and convalescent COVID-19 were sourced from the United States, Italy and Spain. The analysed material was cDNA or gDNA that came from T cells, B-cell-depleted T cells, or PBMCs.

Original processing notes: Quantification of nucleated cells was approximated via reference gene primer amplification. Sequencing used immunoSEQ multiplex PCR; TCRdb keeps in-frame clones, though not all of them. That table supplies the V and J calls and clone size; D and trimming were determined from the DNA. The sample records about 130,000 clones, about 87% being singletons. Sequences were obtained from peripheral blood. The chain links TRBV6-5 to TRBJ2-3, with 8 bases that match TRBD2. The receptor's source is a human donor in a cohort sampled during active COVID-19. This CDR3 reads CASGTRRRTDTQYF. CDR3 nucleotide sequence: TGTGCCAGCGGGACTAGGAGACGCACAGATACGCAGTATTTT.